This T cell receptor beta chain appears in the sequencing data of a study of blood T cell repertoires in COVID-19. Study information: The United States, Italy and Spain were the sources of the acute and convalescent COVID-19 samples. T cells, B-cell-depleted T cells, or PBMCs supplied cDNA or gDNA.

There are 14 residues in the CDR3. The junction had 8 bases not matched to a gene; V was cut back by 6 bases and J by 4 bases. Germline assignment: CDR1 MNHNS and CDR2 SASEGT. In the authors' workflow: Reference gene primer amplification gave nucleated cell count estimates. Assay: immunoSEQ multiplex PCR; the TCRdb copy retains only in-frame clones and omits some. For V, J and clone size, that table is used; D and trimming come from the DNA. The sample yields about 210,000 clones, almost 85% seen once. The sample taken for sequencing was peripheral blood. The sequence was collected from a woman aged 40 to 55 with acute or convalescent COVID-19. This chain joins TRBV6-1 and TRBJ1-2, with TRBD1 matching over 7 bases. DNA of the CDR3: TGTGCCAGCAGCCAGCGGGCAGGGGGCTATGGCTACACCTTC. Its translation: CASSQRAGGYGYTF.